These 7 T cell receptor beta chains were all obtained from the same sample, sequenced in a study of T cell clusters in autoimmune cytopenias. TRB was amplified by touch-down multiplex PCR, primer pools A and B combined. Reanalyzing the multiplex PCR reads, TCRdb keeps one entry per CDR3 protein, without DNA. This listing includes 500 or so distinct CDR3 sequences. Each sample's input was roughly 250 ng genomic DNA, 30,000 to 45,000 genome equivalents. Source material: peripheral blood. The source of these receptors is a human donor with an autoimmune cytopenia or autoimmune hepatitis (not recorded which).

Judged by frequency, this clonotype is medium-sized. The chain carries TRBV7-3 and TRBJ2-4; TCRdb's D call, TRBD1, is unchecked because there is no DNA. CDR1 and CDR2 (germline): SGHTA, FQGTGA. The CDR3 runs to 13 residues. The CDR3 loop reads CASSSTAQHIQYF.

This clonotype is called medium-sized (0.01 to 0.1%) based on its frequency. V gene TRBV7-9 combines with J gene TRBJ2-5; the TCRdb D gene call, TRBD1, has no DNA to confirm it. This CDR3 region has 16 residues. Germline-derived CDR1 and CDR2 are SEHNR and FQNEAQ (reference sequence). CDR3 loop: CASSPRTGTLKETQYF.

This clonotype is called medium-sized based on its frequency. This chain joins TRBV7-6 and TRBJ2-3; TCRdb outputs TRBD2, but without DNA this stays unchecked. The CDR3 sequence is 17 residues long. CDR1 is SGHVS, CDR2 FNYEAQ, per germline. CDR3 sequence: CASSLWSRGTHTDTQYF.

Frequency places this clonotype as medium-sized. This rearrangement joins TRBV20-1 to TRBJ2-3; TCRdb outputs TRBD2, but without DNA this stays unchecked. Germline-derived CDR1 and CDR2 are DFQATT and SNEGSKA (reference sequence). This CDR3 spans 15 amino acids. The CDR3 is CSARDGGAGSDTQYF.

This clonotype shows up as medium-sized (0.01 to 0.1%) by frequency. The V gene is TRBV12-3 or TRBV12-4, the J gene TRBJ2-7. CDR3 length: 11 amino acids. This chain's CDR3 is CASSLRDEQYF.

According to its frequency, this clonotype is medium-sized. The genes are TRBV6-2 or TRBV6-3 and TRBJ2-1; the D call of TRBD2 rests on TCRdb alone, since no DNA is present to check it. Germline V lookup: CDR1 MNHEY, CDR2 SVGEGT. The CDR3 spans 15 residues. CDR3 residues: CASSPRLVPGNEQFF.

By frequency, this clonotype is medium-sized (0.01 to 0.1%). CDR3 region: CASSLATGLAVYNEQFF. This chain joins TRBV5-1 and TRBJ2-1; TCRdb indicates TRBD2, and absent DNA this call remains unverified. Germline V gene lookup returns CDR1 SGHRS and CDR2 YFSETQ. This CDR3 is built from 17 residues.